This T cell receptor (beta chain) was found in a study of blood T cells in healthy people across ages. Notes on the study in general: The donors' CMV status was not determined, possibly confounding changes in expanded clonotypes. Naive T cell percentage and TCR beta diversity correlated strongly.

PCR was performed a second time for roughly 6 to 12 cycles using a sample-barcoded 5' primer and a J-beta primer mix. Each CDR3 protein gets one entry after TCRdb re-called the 5' RACE reads with MiXCR. Among approximately 670,000 distinct CDR3 sequences, approximately 40% were seen once, and the ten largest hold about 32%. This CDR3 is 15 amino acids long. The V end lost 7 bases, the J end lost 0 bases, and 16 bases lay between the germline ends. CDR1 is MNHNY and CDR2 is SVGAGI in the germline V gene (reference sequence). In this sample, this clonotype turned up a few times. Its antigen is still unknown. Researchers isolated at least 6.5 million PBMCs per sample.

Sequences were obtained from blood. This chain joins TRBV6-6 and TRBJ2-7; D possibly corresponds to TRBD2 (6 bases). This TCR was sampled from an elderly man in good health. The CDR3, as DNA: TGTGCCAGCACCCGGGGAGGACACAACTCCTACGAGCAGTACTTC. It yields the protein CASTRGGHNSYEQYF.